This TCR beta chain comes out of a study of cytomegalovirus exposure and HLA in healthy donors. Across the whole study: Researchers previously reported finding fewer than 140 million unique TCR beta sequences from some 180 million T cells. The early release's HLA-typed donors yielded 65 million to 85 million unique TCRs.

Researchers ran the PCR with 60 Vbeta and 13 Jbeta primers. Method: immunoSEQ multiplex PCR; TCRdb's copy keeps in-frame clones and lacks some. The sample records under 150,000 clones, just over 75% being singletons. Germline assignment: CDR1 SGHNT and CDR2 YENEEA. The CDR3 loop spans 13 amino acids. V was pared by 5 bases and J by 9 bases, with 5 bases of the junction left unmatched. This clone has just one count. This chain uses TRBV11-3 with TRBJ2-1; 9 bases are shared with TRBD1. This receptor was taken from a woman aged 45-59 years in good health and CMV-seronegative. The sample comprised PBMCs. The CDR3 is CASSLQGASEQFF. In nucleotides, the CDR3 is TGTGCCAGCAGCCTACAGGGGGCTAGTGAGCAGTTCTTC.